The present T cell receptor beta chain was sequenced within a study of shared T cell receptors in the human thymus. Assay: immunoSEQ multiplex PCR; the TCRdb copy retains only in-frame clones and omits some. The sample contains hundreds of thousands of clones, roughly 85% of which appear only once. The V end was cut by 2 bases, the J end by 5 bases, with 13 bases between. The CDR3 spans 15 residues. Germline values: CDR1 LNHNV, CDR2 YYDKDF (reference sequence). Separately, the same data were catalogued under a study of human thymus T cells.

The sample taken for sequencing was thymocytes. The clonotype originates from a girl under three years old with a congenital heart defect. This sequence joins TRBV15 and TRBJ1-5, with D perhaps TRBD1 (6 bases). The CDR3 region has the DNA TGTGCCACCAGCAGAACCACACCAGGGGATCAGCCCCAGCATTTT. It yields the protein CATSRTTPGDQPQHF. Using reference TRBV15 and TRBJ1-5 for the parts outside the CDR3, the full variable domain is DAMVIQNPRYQVTQFGKPVTLSCSQTLNHNVMYWYQQKSSQAPKLLFHYYDKDFNNEADTPDNFQSRRPNTSFCFLDIRSPGLGDTAMYLCATSRTTPGDQPQHFGDGTRLSIL.